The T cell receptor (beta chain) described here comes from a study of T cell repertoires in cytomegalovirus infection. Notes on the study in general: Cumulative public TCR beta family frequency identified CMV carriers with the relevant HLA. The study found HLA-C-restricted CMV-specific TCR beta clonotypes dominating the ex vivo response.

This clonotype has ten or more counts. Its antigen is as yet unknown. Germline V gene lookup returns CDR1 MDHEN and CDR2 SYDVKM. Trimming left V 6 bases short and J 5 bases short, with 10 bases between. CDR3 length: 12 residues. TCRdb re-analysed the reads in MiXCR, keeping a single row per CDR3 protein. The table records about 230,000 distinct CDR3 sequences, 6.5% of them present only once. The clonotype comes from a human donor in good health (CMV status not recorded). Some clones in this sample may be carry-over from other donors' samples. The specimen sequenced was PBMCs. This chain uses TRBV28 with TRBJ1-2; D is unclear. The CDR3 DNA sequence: TGTGCCAGCAGGGCCAGATTTTATGGCTACACCTTC. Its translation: CASRARFYGYTF.